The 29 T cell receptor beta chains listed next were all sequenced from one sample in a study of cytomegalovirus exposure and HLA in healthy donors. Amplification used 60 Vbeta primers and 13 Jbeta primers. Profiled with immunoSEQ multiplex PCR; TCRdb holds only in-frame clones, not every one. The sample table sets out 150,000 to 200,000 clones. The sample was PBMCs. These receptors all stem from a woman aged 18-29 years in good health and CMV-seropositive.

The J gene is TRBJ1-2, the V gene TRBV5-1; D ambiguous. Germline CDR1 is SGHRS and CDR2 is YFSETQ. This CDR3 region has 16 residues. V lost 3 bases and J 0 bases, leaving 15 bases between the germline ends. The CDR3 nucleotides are TGCGCCAGCAGCTGGAGGATGGCCAGAACTAACTATGGCTACACCTTC. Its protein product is CASSWRMARTNYGYTF.

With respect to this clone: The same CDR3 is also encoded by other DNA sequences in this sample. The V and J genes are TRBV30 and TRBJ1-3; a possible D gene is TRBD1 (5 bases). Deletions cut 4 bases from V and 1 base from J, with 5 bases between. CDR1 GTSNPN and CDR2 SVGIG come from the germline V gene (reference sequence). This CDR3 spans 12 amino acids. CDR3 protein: CAWTGSGNTIYF. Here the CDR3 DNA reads TGTGCCTGGACAGGGTCTGGAAACACCATATATTTT.

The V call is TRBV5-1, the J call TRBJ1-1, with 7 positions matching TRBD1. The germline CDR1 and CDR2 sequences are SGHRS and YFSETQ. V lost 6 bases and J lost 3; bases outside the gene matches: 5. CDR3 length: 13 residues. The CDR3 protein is CASTLTGDTEAFF. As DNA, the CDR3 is TGCGCCAGCACCCTCACAGGGGACACTGAAGCTTTCTTT.

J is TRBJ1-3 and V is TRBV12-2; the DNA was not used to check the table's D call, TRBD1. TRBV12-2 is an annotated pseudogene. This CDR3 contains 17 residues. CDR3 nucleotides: TGTGCAAGTCGCTTCAGATCCTTAGGGGGAGCTGGAAACACCATATATTTT. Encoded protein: CASRFRSLGGAGNTIYF.

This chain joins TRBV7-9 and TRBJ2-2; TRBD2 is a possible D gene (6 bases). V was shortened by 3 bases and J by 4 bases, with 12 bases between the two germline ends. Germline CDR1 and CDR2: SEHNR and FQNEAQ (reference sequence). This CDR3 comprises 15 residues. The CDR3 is CASSFGDSRTGELFF. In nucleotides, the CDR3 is TGTGCCAGCAGCTTCGGGGACTCTCGCACCGGGGAGCTGTTTTTT.

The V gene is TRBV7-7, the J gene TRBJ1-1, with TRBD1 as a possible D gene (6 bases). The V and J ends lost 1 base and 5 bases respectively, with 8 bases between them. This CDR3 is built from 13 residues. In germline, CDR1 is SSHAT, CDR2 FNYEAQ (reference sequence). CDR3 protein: CASSLDRGTEAFF. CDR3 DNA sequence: TGTGCCAGCAGCTTAGATAGGGGGACTGAAGCTTTCTTT.

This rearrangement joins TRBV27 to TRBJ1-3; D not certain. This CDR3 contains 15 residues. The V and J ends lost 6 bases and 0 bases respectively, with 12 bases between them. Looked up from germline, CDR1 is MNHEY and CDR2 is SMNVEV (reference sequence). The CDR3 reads CASRPSSISGNTIYF. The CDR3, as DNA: TGTGCCAGCAGACCCTCCTCTATCTCTGGAAACACCATATATTTT.

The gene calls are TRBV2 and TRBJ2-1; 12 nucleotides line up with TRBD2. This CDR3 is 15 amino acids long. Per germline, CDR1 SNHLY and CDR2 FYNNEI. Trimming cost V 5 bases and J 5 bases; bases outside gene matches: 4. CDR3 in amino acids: CASSPLAGGNNEQFF. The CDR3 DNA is TGTGCCAGCAGTCCTCTAGCGGGAGGGAACAATGAGCAGTTCTTC.

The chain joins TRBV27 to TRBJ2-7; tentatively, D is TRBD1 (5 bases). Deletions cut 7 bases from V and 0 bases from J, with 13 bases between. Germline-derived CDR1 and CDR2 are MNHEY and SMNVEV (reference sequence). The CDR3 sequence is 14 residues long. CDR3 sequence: CASTLNRYSYEQYF. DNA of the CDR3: TGTGCCAGCACCCTGAACAGGTACTCCTACGAGCAGTACTTC.

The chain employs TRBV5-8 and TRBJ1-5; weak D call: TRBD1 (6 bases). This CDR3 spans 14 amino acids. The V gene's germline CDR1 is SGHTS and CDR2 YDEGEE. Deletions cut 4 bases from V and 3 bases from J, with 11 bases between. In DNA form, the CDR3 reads TGTGCCAGCAGCCTAGACAGGCTCAATCAGCCCCAGCATTTT. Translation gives CASSLDRLNQPQHF.

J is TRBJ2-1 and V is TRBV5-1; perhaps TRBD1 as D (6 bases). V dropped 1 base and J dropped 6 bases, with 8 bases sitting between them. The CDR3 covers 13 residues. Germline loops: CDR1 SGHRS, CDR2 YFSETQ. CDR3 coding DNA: TGCGCCAGCAGCTTGCAGGGGTTCAATGAGCAGTTCTTC. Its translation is CASSLQGFNEQFF. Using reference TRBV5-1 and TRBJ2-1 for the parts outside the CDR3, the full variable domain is KAGVTQTPRYLIKTRGQQVTLSCSPISGHRSVSWYQQTPGQGLQFLFEYFSETQRNKGNFPGRFSGRQFSNSRSEMNVSTLELGDSALYLCASSLQGFNEQFFGPGTRLTVL.

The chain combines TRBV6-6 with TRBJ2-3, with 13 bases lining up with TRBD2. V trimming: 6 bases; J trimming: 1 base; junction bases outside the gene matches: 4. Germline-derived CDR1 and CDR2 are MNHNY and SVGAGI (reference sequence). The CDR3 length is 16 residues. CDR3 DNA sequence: TGTGCCAGCAGCTATGGACTAGCGGGGGGCACAGATACGCAGTATTTT. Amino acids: CASSYGLAGGTDTQYF.

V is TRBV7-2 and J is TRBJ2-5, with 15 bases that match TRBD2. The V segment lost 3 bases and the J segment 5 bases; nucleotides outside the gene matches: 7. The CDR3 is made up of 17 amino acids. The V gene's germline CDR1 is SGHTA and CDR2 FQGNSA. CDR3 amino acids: CASSLTGLAGGGETQYF. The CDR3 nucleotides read TGTGCCAGCAGCTTGACGGGACTAGCGGGGGGAGGGGAGACCCAGTACTTC.

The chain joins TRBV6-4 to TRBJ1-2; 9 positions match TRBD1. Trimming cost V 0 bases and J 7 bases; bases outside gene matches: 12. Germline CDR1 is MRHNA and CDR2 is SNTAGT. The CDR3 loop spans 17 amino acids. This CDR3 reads CASSDSGQGIEKGGYTF. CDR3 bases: TGTGCCAGCAGTGACTCAGGACAGGGGATCGAAAAGGGTGGCTACACCTTC.

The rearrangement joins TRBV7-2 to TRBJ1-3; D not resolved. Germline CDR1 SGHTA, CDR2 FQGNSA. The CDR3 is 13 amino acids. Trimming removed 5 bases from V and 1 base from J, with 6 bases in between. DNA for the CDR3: TGTGCCAGCAGCCACCAGTCTGGAAACACCATATATTTT. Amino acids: CASSHQSGNTIYF.

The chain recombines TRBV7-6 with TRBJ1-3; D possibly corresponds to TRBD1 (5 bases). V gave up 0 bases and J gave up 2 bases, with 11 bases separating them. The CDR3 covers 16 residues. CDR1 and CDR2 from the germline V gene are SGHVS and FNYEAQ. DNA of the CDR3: TGTGCCAGCAGCTTAGCCAGGTTCAGGGCTGGAAACACCATATATTTT. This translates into CASSLARFRAGNTIYF.

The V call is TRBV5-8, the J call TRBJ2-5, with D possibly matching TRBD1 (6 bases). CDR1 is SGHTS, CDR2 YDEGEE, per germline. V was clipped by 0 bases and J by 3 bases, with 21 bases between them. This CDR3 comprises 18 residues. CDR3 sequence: CASSLELRTAFAKETQYF. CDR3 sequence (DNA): TGTGCCAGCAGCTTGGAACTTAGGACAGCCTTTGCCAAAGAGACCCAGTACTTC.

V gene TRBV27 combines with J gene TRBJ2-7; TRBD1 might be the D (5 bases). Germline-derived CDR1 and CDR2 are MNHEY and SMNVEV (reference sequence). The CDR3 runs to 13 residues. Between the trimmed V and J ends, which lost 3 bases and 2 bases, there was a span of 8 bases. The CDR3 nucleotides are TGTGCCAGCAGTTTCGGACAAACCTACGAGCAGTACTTC. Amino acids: CASSFGQTYEQYF.

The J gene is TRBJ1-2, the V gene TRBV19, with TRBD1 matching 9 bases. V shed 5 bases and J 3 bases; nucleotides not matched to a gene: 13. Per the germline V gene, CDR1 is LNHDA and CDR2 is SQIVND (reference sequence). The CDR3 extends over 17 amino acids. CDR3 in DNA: TGTGCCAGTAGTTTAACCGGGACAGGGATCGGTGACTATGGCTACACCTTC. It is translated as CASSLTGTGIGDYGYTF.

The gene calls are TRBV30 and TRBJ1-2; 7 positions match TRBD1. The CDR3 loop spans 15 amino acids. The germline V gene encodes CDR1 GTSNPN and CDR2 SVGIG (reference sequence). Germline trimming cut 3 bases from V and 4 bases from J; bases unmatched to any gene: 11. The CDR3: CAWRVGPGQTYGYTF. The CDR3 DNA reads TGTGCCTGGAGGGTGGGCCCGGGACAGACCTATGGCTACACCTTC.

In nucleotides, the CDR3 is TGTGCCAGCAGTTATTCCACAGGGGGCTATCATGGCTACACCTTC. It encodes CASSYSTGGYHGYTF. The chain carries TRBV6-5 and TRBJ1-2, with TRBD1 matching 9 bases. The CDR3 totals 15 residues. Germline-derived CDR1 and CDR2 are MNHEY and SVGAGI. The J segment lost 6 bases and the V segment lost 3 bases, leaving 8 bases of the junction unmatched.

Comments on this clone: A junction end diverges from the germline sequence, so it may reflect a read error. Written as DNA, the CDR3 is TGTGCCAGCAGTAACTCCTGGGGGGGCTCCTACGAGCAGTACTTC. As protein: CASSNSWGGSYEQYF. The V call is TRBV6-5, the J call TRBJ2-7, with 7 bases fitting TRBD2. In germline, CDR1 is MNHEY, CDR2 SVGAGI. The CDR3 has 15 amino acids.

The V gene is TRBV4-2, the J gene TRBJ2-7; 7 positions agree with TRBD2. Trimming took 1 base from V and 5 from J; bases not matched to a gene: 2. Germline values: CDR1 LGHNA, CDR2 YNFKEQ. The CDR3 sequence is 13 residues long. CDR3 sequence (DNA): TGTGCCAGCAGCCAAGGCGGGAGAGACGAGCAGTACTTC. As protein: CASSQGGRDEQYF.

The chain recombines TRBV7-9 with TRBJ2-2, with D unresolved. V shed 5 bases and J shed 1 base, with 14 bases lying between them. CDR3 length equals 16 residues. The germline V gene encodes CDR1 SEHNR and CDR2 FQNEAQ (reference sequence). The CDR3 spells CASSASAAWNTGELFF. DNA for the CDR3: TGTGCCAGCAGCGCATCCGCGGCTTGGAACACCGGGGAGCTGTTTTTT.

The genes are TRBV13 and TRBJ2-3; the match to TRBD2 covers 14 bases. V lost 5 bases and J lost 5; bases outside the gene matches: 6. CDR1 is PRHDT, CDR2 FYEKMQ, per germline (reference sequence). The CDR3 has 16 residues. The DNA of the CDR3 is TGTGCCAGCAGCGATGGACTAGCGGGAGGTATAGATACGCAGTATTTT. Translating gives CASSDGLAGGIDTQYF.

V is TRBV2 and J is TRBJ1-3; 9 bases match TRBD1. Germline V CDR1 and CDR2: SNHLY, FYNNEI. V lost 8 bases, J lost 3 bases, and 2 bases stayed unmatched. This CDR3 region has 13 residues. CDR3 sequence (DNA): TGTGCCAGCCACAGGGGGCTTGGAAACACCATATATTTT. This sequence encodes CASHRGLGNTIYF.

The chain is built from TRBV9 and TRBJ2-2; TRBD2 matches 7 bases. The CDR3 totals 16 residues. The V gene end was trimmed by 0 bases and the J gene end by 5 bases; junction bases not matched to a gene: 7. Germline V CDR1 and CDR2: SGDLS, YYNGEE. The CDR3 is CASSVEGGVKTGELFF. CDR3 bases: TGTGCCAGCAGCGTAGAGGGAGGGGTCAAAACCGGGGAGCTGTTTTTT.

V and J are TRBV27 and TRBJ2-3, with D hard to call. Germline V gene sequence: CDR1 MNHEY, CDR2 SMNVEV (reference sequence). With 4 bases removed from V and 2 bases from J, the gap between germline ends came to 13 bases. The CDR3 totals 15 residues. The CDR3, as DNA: TGTGCCAGCAGTTCTGACATACTCTACACAGATACGCAGTATTTT. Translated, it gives CASSSDILYTDTQYF.

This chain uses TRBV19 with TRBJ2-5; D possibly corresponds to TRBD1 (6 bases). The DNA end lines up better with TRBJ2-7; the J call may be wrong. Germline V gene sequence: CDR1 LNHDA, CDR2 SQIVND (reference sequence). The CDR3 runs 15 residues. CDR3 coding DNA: TGTGCCAGGAGGACAGTATTGAGAAGCTCCTACGAGCAGTACTTC. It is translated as CARRTVLRSSYEQYF.